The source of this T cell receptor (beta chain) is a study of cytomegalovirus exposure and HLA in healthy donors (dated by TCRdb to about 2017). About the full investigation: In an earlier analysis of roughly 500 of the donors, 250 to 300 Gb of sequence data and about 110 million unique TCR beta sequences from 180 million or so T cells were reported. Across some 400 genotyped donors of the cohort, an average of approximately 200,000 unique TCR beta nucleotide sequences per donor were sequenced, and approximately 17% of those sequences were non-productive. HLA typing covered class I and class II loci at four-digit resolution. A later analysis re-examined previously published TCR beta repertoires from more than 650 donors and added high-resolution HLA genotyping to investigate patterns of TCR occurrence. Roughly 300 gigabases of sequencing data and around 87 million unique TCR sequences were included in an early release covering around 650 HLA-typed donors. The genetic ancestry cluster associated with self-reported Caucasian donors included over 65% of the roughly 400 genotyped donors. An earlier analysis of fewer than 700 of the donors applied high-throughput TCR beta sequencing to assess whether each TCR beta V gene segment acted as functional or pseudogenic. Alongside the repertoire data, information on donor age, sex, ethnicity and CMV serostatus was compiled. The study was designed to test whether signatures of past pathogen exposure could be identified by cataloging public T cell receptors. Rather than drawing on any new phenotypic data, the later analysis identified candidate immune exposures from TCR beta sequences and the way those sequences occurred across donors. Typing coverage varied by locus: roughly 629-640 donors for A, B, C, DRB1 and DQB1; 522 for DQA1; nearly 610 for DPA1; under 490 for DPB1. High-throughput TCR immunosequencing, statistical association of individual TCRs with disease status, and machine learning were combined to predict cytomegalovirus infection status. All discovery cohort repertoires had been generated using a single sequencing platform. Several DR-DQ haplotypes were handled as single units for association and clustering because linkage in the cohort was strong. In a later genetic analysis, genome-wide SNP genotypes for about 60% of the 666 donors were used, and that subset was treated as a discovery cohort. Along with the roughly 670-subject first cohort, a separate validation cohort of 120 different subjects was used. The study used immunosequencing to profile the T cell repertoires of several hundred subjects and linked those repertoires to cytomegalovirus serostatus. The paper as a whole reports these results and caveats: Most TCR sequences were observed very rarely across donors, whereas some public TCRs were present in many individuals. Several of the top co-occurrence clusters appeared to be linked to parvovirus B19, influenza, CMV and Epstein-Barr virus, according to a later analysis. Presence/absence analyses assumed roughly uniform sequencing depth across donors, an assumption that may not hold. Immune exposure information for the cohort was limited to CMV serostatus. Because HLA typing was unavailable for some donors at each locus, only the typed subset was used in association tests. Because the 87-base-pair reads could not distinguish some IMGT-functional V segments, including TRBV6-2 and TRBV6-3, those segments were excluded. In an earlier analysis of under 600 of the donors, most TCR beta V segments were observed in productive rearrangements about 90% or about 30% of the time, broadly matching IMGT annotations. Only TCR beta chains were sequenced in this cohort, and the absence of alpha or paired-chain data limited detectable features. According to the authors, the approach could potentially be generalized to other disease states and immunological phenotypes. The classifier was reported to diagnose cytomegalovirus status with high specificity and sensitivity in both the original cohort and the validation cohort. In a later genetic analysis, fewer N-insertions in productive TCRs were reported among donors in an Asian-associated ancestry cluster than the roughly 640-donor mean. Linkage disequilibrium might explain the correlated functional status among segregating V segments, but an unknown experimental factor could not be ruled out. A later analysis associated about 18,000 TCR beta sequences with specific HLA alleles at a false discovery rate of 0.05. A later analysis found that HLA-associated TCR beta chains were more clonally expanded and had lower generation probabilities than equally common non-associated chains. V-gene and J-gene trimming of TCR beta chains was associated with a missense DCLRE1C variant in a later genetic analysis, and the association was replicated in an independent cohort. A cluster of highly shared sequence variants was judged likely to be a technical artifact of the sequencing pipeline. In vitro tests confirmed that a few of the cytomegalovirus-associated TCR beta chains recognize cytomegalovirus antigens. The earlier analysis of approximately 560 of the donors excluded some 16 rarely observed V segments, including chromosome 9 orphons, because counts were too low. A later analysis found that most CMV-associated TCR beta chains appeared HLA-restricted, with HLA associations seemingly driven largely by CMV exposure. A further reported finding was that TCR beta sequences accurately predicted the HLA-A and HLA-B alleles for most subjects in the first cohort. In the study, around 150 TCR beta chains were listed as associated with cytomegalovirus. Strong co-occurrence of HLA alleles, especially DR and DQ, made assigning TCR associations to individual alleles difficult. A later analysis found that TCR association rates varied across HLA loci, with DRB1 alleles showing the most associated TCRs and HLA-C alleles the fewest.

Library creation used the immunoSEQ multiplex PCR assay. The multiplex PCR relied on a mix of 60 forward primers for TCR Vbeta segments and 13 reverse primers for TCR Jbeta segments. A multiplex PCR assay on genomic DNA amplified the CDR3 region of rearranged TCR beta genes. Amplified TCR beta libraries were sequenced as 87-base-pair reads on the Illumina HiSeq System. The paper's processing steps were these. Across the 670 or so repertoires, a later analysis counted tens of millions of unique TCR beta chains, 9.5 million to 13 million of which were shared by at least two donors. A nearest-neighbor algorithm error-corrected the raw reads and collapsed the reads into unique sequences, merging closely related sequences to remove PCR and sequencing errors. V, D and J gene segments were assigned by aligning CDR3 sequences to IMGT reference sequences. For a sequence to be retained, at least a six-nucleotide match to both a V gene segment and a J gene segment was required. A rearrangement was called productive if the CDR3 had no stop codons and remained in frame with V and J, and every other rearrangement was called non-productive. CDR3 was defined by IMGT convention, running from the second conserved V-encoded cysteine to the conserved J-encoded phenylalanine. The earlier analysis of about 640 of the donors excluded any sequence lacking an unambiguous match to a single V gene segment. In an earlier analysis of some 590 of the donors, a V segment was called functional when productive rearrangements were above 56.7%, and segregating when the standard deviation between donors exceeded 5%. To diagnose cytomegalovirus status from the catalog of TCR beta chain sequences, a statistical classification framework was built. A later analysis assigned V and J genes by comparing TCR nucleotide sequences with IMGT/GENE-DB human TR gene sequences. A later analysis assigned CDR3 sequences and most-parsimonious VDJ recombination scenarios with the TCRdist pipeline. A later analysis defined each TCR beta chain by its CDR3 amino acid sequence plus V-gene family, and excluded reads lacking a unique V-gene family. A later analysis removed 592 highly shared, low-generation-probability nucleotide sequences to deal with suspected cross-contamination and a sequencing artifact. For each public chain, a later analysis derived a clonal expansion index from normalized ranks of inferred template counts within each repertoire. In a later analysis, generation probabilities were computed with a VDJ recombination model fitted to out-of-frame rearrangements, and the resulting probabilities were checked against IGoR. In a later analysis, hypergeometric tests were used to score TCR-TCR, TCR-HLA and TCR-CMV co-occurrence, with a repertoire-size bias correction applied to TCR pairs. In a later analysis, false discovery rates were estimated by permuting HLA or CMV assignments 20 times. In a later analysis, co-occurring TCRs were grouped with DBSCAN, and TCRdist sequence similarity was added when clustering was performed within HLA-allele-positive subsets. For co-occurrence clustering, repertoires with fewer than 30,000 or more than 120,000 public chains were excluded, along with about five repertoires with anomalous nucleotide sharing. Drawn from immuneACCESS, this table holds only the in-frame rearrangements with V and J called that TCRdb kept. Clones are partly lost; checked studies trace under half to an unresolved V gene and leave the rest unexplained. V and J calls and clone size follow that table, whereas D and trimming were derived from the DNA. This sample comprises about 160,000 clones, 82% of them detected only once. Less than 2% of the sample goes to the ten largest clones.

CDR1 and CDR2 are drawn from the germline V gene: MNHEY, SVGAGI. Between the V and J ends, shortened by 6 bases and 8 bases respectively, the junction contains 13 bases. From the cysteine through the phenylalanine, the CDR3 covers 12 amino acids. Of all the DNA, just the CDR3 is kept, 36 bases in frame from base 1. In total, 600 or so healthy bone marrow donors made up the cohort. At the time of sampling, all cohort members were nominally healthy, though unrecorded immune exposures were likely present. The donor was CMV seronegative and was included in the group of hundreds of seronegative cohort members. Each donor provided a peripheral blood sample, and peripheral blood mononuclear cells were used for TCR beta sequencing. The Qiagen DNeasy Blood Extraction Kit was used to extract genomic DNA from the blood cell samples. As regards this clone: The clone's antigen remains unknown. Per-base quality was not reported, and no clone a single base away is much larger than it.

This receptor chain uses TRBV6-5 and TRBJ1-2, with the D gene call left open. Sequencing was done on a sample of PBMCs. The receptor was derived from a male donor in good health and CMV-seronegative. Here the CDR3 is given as CASRRSEHGYTF. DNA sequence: TGTGCCAGCAGGCGTTCCGAGCACGGCTACACCTTC.